This TCR beta chain was captured in a study of OX40 agonist ivuxolimab in advanced cancers. Study-level information: Patients in dose escalation had liver, melanoma, kidney or head and neck cancers. Earlier treatment with anti-PD-1, anti-PD-L1 or anti-CTLA-4 was permitted, and about 40% had received some.

This clone was seen a single time. Its antigen remains unidentified. General study points: At doses 0.1 to 3.0 mg/kg, CD4+ and CD8+ clones expanded.

Sequenced by immunoSEQ multiplex PCR; TCRdb stores in-frame clones only, minus some. Here the sample spans almost 85,000 clones, about 86% being singletons. The sequencing used CD4+ or CD8+ T cells sorted from blood, collected in a trial of the OX40 agonist ivuxolimab. This sequence was found in an adult with an advanced solid tumor such as melanoma, head and neck, liver or kidney cancer.

CDR3 bases: TGTGCCAGCAGCCCTCCGGGACAGGGGATCCTGGGCAATCAGCCCCAGCATTTT. It specifies CASSPPGQGILGNQPQHF. This chain links TRBV2 with TRBJ1-5; 10 positions agree with TRBD1. The germline V gene has CDR1 SNHLY and CDR2 FYNNEI. The CDR3 loop spans 18 amino acids. V lost 6 bases, J lost 2 bases, and 13 bases stayed unmatched.